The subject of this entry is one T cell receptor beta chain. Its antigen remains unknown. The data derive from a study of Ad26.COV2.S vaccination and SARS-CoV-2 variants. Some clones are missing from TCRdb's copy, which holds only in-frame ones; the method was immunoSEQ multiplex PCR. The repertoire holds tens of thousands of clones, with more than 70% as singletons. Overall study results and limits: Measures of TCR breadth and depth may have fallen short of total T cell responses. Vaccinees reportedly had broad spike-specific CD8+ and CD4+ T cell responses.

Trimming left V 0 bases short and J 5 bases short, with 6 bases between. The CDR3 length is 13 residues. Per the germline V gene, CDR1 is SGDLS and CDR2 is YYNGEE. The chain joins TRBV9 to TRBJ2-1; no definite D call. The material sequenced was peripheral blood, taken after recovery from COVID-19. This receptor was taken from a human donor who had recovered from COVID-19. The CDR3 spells CASSVEVDNEQFF. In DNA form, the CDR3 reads TGTGCCAGCAGCGTAGAAGTTGACAATGAGCAGTTCTTC.